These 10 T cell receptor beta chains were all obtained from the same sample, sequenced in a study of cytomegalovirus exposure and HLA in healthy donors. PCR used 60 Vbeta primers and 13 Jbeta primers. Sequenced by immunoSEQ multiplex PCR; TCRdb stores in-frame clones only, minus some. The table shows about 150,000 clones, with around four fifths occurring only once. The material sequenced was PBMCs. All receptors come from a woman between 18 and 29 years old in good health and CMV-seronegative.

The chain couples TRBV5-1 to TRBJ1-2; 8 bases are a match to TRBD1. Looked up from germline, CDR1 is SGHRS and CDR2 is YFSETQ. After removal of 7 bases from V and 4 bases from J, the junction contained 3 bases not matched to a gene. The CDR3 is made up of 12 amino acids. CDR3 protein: CASRGQGYGYTF. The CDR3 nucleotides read TGCGCCAGCCGCGGACAGGGCTATGGCTACACCTTC.

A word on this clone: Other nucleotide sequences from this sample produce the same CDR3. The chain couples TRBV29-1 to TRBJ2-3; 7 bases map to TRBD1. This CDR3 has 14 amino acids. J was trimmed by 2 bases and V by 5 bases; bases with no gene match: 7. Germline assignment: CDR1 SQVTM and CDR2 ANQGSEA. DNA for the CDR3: TGCAGCGTTATCCTCGGGACAGACACAGATACGCAGTATTTT. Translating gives CSVILGTDTDTQYF.

In nucleotides, the CDR3 is TGTGCCAGCAGCGAAACAGCAGATACGCAGTATTTT. The encoded protein is CASSETADTQYF. This chain uses TRBV6-1 with TRBJ2-3; D remains unclear. Germline V lookup: CDR1 MNHNS, CDR2 SASEGT. The V and J ends lost 6 bases and 4 bases respectively, with 8 bases between them. This CDR3 comprises 12 residues.

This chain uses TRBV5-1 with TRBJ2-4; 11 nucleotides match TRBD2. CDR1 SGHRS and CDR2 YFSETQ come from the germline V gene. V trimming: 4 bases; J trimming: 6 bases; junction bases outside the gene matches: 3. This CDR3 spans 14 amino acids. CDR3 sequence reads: CASSLTSGANIQYF. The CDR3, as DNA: TGCGCCAGCAGCCTGACTAGCGGGGCAAACATTCAGTACTTC.

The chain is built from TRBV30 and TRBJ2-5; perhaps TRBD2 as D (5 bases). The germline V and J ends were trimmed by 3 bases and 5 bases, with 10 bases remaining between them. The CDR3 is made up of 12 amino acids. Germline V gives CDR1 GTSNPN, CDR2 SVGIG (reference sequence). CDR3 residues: CAWSGGAETQYF. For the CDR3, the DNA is TGTGCCTGGAGCGGAGGAGCGGAGACCCAGTACTTC.

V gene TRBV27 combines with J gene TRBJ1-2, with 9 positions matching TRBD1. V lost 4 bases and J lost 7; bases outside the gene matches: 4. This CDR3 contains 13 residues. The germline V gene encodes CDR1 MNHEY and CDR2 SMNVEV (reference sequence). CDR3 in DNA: TGTGCCAGCAGTTGGACAGGGGATGTTGGCTACACCTTC. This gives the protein CASSWTGDVGYTF.

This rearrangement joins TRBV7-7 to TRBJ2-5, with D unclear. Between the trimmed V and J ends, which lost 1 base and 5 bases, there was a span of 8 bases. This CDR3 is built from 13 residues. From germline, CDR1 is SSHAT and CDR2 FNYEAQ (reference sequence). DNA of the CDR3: TGTGCCAGCAGCTTAGACAGTCCGGAGACCCAGTACTTC. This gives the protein CASSLDSPETQYF.

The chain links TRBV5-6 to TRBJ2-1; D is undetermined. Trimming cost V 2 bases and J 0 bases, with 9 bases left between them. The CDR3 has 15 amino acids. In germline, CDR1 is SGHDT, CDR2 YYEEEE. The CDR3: CASSFLVSSYNEQFF. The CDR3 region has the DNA TGTGCCAGCAGCTTTCTAGTGAGCTCCTACAATGAGCAGTTCTTC.

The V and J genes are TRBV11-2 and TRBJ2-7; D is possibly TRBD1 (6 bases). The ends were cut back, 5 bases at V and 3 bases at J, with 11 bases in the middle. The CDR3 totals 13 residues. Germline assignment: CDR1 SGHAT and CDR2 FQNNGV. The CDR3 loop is CASSTSGDYEQYF. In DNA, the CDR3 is TGTGCCAGCAGCACCTCAGGGGACTACGAGCAGTACTTC.

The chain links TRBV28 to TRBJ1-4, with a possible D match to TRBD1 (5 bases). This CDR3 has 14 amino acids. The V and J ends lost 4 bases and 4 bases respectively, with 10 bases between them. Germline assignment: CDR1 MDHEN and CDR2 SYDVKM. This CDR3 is CASSSRGHNEKLFF. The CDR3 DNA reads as TGTGCCAGCAGTTCGCGGGGCCATAATGAAAAACTGTTTTTT.